This T cell receptor (beta chain) appears in the sequencing data of a study of cytomegalovirus exposure and HLA in healthy donors. Points from the study as a whole: Analyzed later, most CMV-associated TCR beta chains appeared HLA-restricted. Later work showed greater clonal expansion in HLA-associated TCR beta chains than in equally common others. No immune exposure information besides CMV serostatus was available.

PCR used 60 Vbeta primers and 13 Jbeta primers. Repertoires were generated with immunoSEQ multiplex PCR, while TCRdb's copy carries only in-frame clones and drops some. The sample has approximately 120,000 clones, 74% seen once. As for the donors, each was a healthy bone marrow donor. In regard to this clone: Its specificity is unknown.

The germline V gene has CDR1 MDHEN and CDR2 SYDVKM. The V segment lost 5 bases and the J segment 7 bases; nucleotides outside the gene matches: 11. This CDR3 has 16 residues. The receptor's source is a man aged 35-49 years in good health and CMV-seropositive. This rearrangement joins TRBV28 to TRBJ1-4, with 9 positions matching TRBD1. Sequencing used PBMCs. The CDR3 coding sequence is TGTGCCAGCAGTCCCCGGGACAGGGTCTCAGTTGAAAAACTGTTTTTT. Translation gives CASSPRDRVSVEKLFF.